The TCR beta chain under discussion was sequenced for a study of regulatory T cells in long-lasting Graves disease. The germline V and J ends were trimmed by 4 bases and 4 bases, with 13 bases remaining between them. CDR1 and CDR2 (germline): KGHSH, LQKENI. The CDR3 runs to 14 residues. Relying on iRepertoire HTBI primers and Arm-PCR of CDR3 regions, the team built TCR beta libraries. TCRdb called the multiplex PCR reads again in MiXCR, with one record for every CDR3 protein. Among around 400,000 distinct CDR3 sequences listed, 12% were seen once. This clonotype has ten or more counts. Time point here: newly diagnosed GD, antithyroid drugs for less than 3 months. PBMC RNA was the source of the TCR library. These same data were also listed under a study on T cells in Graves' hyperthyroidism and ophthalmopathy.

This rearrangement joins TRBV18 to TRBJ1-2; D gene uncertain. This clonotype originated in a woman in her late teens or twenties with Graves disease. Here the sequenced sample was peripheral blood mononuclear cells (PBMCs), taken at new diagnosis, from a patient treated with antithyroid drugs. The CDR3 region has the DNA TGTGCCAGCTCACGCAGTATGGTGATCTATGGCTACACCTTC. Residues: CASSRSMVIYGYTF.